This T cell receptor beta chain stems from a study of human T cells and chemical hapten exposure. This clonotype showed up just once. A single record per CDR3 protein comes from TCRdb applying MiXCR to the RACE reads. This table has more than 150,000 distinct CDR3 sequences, under 35% appearing once. The germline CDR1 and CDR2 sequences are MDHEN and SYDVKM. CDR3 size: 15 residues. The trim removed 2 bases at V and 9 bases at J, leaving 8 bases unmatched. Time point described: pre-sensitization, week 0. As for treatment: therapeutic diphenylcyclopropenone sensitization with weekly scalp DPC. The clonotype was recovered from a woman in her 30s with alopecia areata. Some clones in this sample may be carry-over from other donors' samples. The J gene is TRBJ2-3, the V gene TRBV28; TRBD2 aligns across 10 bases. Here the sequenced sample was whole blood, taken in connection with sensitization to the hapten diphenylcyclopropenone (DPC). The CDR3 DNA follows: TGTGCCAGCAGTTTAGTTAGCGGGGGGCCCGGGACGCAGTATTTT. It encodes CASSLVSGGPGTQYF.